This T cell receptor (beta chain) was observed in a study of CD8+ T cells in alopecia areata. Concerning this clone: What it recognizes is unknown.

This CDR3 contains 15 residues. Trimming removed 6 bases from V and 2 bases from J; junction bases left unmatched: 10. In germline, CDR1 is SGHAT, CDR2 FQNNGV. Peripheral blood and lesional scalp punch biopsies came from alopecia areata patients. Study-wide results and limits: With patients, TCR sharing proved less clear than in mice, a difference possibly related to HLA.

cDNA prepared by RNA extraction and subsequent reverse transcription served as the template for sequencing. Method: immunoSEQ multiplex PCR; TCRdb's copy keeps in-frame clones and lacks some. The repertoire holds about 250,000 clones, with 65% to 70% as singletons. Sequencing used CD4+ T cells sorted from blood, obtained at week 0. This receptor was taken from a human donor with alopecia areata. The chain couples TRBV11-2 to TRBJ2-7; 7 bases are shared with TRBD2. This CDR3 is CASSRLGGIAYEQYF. CDR3 nucleotides: TGTGCCAGCAGTCGTCTGGGGGGGATCGCCTACGAGCAGTACTTC.